The T cell receptor beta chain under discussion was sequenced for a study of T cell repertoires in cytomegalovirus infection. Study overall: Public TCR beta signatures provided an indication of both CMV infection and a matching HLA type.

Worth noting for this clonotype: Its specificity is unknown.

This CDR3 comprises 12 residues. Germline CDR1 reads MDHEN; CDR2 reads SYDVKM. TCRdb recomputed calls from the reads with MiXCR, one row per CDR3 protein. The sample records about 530,000 distinct CDR3 sequences, around 27% being singletons. The study's findings and limits: Carriage of CMV together with the relevant HLA was identifiable through cumulative public TCR beta family frequency. HLA-C-restricted, CMV-specific TCR beta clonotypes were dominant ex vivo.

What was sequenced was PBMCs. The chain recombines TRBV28 with TRBJ2-7, with D possibly called TRBD1 or TRBD2 (5 bases each). The TCR sequence derives from a human donor in good health (CMV status not recorded). Some clones in this sample may be carry-over from other donors' samples. CDR3 residues: CVVGTPSYEQYF. CDR3 nucleotide sequence: TGTGTCGTAGGGACCCCCTCCTACGAGCAGTACTTC.